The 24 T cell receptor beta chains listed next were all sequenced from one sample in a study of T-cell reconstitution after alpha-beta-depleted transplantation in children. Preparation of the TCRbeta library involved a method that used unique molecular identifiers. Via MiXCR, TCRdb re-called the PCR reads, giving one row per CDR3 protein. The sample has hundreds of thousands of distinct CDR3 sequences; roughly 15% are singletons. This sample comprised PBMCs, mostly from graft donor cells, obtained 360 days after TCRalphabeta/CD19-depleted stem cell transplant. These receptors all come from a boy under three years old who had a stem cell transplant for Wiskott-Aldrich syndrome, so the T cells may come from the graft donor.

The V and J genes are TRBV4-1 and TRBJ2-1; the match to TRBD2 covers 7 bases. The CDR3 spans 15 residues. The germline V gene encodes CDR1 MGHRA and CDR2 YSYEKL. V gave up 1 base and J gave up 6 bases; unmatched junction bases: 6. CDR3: CASSQGTRGANEQFF. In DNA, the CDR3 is TGCGCCAGCAGCCAAGGGACTAGAGGGGCCAATGAGCAGTTCTTC.

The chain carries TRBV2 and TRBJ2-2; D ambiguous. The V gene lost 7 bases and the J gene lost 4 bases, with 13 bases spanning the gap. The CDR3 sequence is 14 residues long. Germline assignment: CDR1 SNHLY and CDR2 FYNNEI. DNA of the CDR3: TGTGCCAGCAAGGAACAAGGGCCCACCGGGGAGCTGTTTTTT. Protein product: CASKEQGPTGELFF.

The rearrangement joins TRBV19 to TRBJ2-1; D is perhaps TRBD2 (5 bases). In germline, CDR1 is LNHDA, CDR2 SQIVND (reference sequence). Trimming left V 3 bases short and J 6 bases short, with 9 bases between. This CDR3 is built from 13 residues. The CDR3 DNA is TGTGCCAGTAGTATTCTAGGAGGCAATGAGCAGTTCTTC. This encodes CASSILGGNEQFF.

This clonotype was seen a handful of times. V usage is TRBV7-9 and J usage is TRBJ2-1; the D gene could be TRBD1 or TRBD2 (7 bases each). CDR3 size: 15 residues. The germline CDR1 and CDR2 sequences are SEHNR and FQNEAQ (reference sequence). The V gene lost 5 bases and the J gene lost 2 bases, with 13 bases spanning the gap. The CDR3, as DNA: TGTGCCAGCAGCGACGGGGGGACAGCCTACAATGAGCAGTTCTTC. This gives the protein CASSDGGTAYNEQFF.

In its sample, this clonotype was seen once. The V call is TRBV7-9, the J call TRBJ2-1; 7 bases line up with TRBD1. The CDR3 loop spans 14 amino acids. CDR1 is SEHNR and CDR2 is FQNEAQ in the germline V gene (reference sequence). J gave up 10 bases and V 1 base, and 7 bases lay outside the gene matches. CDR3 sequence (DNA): TGTGCCAGCAGCTTAGAGGGGGCCCTAAGCGAGCAGTTCTTC. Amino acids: CASSLEGALSEQFF. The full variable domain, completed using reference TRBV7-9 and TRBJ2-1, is DTGVSQNPRHKITKRGQNVTFRCDPISEHNRLYWYRQTLGQGPEFLTYFQNEAQLEKSRLLSDRFSAERPKGSFSTLEIQRTEQGDSAMYLCASSLEGALSEQFFGPGTRLTVL.

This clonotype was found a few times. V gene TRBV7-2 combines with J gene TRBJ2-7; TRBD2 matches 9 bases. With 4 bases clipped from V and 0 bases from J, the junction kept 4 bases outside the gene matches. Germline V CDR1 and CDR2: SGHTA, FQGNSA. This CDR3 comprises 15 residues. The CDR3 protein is CASSSISGGSYEQYF. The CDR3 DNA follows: TGTGCCAGCAGCTCGATTAGCGGGGGCTCCTACGAGCAGTACTTC.

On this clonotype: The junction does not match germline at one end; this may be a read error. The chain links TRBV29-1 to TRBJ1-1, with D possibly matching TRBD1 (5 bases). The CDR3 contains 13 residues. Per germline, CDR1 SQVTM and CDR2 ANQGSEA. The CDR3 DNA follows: TGCAGCGTTGACCGACAGATGAACACTGAAGCTTTCTTC. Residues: CSVDRQMNTEAFF.

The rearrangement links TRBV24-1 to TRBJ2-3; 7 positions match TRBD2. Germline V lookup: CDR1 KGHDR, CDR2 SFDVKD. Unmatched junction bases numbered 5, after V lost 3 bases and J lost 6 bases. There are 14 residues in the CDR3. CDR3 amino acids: CATSDPAGVDTQYF. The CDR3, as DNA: TGTGCCACCAGTGATCCCGCGGGGGTCGATACGCAGTATTTT.

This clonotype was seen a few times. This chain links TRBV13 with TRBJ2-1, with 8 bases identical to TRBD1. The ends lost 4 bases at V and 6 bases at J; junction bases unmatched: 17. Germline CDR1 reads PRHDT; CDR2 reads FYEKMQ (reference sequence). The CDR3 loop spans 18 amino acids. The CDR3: CASSSQNSGRGRLNEQFF. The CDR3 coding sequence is TGTGCCAGCAGCTCCCAAAACTCGGGCAGGGGGCGTCTCAATGAGCAGTTCTTC.

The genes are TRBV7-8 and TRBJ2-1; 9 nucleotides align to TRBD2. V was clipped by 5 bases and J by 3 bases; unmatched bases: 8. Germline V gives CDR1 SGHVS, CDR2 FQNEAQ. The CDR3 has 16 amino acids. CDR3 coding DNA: TGTGCCAGCAGCCCCAATCTAGCGGGGCTCTACAATGAGCAGTTCTTC. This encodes CASSPNLAGLYNEQFF.

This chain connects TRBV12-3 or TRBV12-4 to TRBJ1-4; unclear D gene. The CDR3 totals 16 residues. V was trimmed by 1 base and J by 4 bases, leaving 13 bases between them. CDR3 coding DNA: TGTGCCAGCAGTTTAGGCCGGTGGGAATATAATGAAAAACTGTTTTTT. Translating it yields CASSLGRWEYNEKLFF.

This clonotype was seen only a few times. The CDR3 protein is CASSQLPGQVLAPYEQYF. Written as DNA, the CDR3 is TGCGCCAGCAGCCAACTTCCCGGACAGGTCCTAGCCCCCTACGAGCAGTACTTC. The chain links TRBV4-1 to TRBJ2-7; 7 bases line up with TRBD1. This CDR3 contains 18 residues. Germline V lookup: CDR1 MGHRA, CDR2 YSYEKL. V shed 2 bases, J shed 2 bases, and the junction held 15 bases outside the gene matches.

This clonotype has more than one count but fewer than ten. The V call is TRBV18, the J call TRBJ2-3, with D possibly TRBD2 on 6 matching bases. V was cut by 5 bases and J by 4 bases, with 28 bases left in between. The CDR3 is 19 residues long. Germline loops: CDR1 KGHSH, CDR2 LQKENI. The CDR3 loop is CASSTQRPKGRDGADTQYF. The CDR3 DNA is TGTGCCAGCTCAACGCAACGTCCTAAAGGGCGGGACGGGGCAGATACGCAGTATTTT.

CDR3 nucleotide sequence: TGTGCCAGTGGGGCGAATGAGCAGTTCTTC. The encoded protein is CASGANEQFF. The chain is built from TRBV2 and TRBJ2-1; possibly TRBD1 for D (5 bases). Per the germline V gene, CDR1 is SNHLY and CDR2 is FYNNEI. This CDR3 spans 10 amino acids. Trimming took 9 bases from V and 7 from J, leaving 7 bases between them.

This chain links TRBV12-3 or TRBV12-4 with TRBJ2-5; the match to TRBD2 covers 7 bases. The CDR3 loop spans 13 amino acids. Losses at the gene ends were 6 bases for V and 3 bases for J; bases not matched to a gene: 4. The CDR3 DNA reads TGTGCCAGCAGCGACACTAGCGAAGAGACCCAGTACTTC. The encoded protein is CASSDTSEETQYF.

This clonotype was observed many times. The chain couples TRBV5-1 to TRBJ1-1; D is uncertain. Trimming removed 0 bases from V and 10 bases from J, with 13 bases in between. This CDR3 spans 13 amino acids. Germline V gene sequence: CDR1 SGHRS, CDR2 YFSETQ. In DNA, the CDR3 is TGCGCCAGCAGCTTGGGCCAAAGTACCGGAGCTTTCTTT. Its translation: CASSLGQSTGAFF.

CDR3 in amino acids: CASSLLLSLKLNTEAFF. CDR3 nucleotides: TGTGCCAGCAGCTTATTATTGTCACTAAAACTGAACACTGAAGCTTTCTTT. This chain uses TRBV7-2 with TRBJ1-1, with D uncertain. Trimming pared 2 bases from V and 0 bases from J, leaving 16 bases between. The CDR3 runs to 17 residues. Germline CDR1 SGHTA, CDR2 FQGNSA.

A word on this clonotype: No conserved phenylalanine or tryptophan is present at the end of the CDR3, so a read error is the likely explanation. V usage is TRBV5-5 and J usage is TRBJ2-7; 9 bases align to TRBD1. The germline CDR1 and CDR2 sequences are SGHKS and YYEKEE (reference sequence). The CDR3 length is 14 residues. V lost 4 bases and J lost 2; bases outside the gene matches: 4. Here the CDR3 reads CASSRGQGPYEQYL. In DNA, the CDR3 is TGTGCCAGCAGCCGAGGACAGGGGCCCTACGAGCAGTACTTA.

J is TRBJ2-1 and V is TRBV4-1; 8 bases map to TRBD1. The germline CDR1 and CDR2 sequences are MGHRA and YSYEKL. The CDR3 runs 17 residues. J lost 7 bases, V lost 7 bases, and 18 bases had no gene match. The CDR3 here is CASTQTLQGARENEQFF. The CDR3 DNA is TGCGCCAGCACCCAGACACTCCAGGGGGCGCGTGAGAATGAGCAGTTCTTC.

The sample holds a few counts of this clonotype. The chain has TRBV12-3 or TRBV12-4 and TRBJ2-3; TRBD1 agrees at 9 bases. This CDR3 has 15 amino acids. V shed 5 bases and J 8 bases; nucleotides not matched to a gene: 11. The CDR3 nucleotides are TGTGCCAGCAGTCCTTTGGGGACAGGGCAGAGTACGCAGTATTTT. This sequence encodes CASSPLGTGQSTQYF.

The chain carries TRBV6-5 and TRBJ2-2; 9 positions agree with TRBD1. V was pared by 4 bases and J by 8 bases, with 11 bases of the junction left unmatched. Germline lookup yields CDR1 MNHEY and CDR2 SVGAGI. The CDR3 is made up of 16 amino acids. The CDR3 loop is CASSFPGQGSGGELFF. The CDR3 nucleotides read TGTGCCAGCAGTTTCCCCGGACAGGGGAGCGGGGGGGAGCTGTTTTTT.

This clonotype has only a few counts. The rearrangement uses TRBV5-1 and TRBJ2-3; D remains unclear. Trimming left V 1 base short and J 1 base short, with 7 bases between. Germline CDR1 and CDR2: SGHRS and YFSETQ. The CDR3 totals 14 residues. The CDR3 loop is CASSLHIRTDTQYF. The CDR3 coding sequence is TGCGCCAGCAGCTTGCACATCCGCACAGATACGCAGTATTTT.

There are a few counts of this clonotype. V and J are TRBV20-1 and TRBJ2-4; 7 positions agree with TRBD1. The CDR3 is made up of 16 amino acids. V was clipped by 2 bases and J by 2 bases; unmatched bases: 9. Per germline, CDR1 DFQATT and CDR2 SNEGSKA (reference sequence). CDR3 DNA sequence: TGCAGTGCTAGATACCCGTGGGACAGCTCCAAAAACATTCAGTACTTC. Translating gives CSARYPWDSSKNIQYF.

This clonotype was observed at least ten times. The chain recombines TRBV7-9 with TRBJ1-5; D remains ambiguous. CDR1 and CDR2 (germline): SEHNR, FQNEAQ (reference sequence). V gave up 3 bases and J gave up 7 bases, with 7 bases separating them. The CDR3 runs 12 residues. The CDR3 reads CASSFGGQPQHF. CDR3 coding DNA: TGTGCCAGCAGCTTTGGCGGACAGCCCCAGCATTTT. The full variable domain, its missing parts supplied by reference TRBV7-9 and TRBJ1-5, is DTGVSQNPRHKITKRGQNVTFRCDPISEHNRLYWYRQTLGQGPEFLTYFQNEAQLEKSRLLSDRFSAERPKGSFSTLEIQRTEQGDSAMYLCASSFGGQPQHFGDGTRLSIL.